This T cell receptor beta chain came from a study of patients and donors after allogeneic stem cell transplantation. The CDR3 extends over 14 amino acids. The V gene lost 2 bases and the J gene lost 2 bases, with 9 bases spanning the gap. Germline V gene sequence: CDR1 LGHNT, CDR2 FRNRAP. TCRdb itself ran the RT-PCR reads through MiXCR, one entry per CDR3 protein. Here the sample spans approximately 98,000 distinct CDR3 sequences, roughly 37% being singletons. This chain links TRBV12-5 with TRBJ1-2; D gene unclear. Sequenced: blood, either unsorted or a sorted T cell fraction (not recorded which). The sequence derives from a human donor who was either an allogeneic HSCT recipient or a stem cell or donor lymphocyte infusion donor (not recorded which). It is not recorded whose cells these are; they may come from a transplant donor. Here the CDR3 reads CASGLSIPNYGYTF. The CDR3 DNA sequence: TGTGCTAGTGGTTTGTCTATCCCGAACTATGGCTACACCTTC.